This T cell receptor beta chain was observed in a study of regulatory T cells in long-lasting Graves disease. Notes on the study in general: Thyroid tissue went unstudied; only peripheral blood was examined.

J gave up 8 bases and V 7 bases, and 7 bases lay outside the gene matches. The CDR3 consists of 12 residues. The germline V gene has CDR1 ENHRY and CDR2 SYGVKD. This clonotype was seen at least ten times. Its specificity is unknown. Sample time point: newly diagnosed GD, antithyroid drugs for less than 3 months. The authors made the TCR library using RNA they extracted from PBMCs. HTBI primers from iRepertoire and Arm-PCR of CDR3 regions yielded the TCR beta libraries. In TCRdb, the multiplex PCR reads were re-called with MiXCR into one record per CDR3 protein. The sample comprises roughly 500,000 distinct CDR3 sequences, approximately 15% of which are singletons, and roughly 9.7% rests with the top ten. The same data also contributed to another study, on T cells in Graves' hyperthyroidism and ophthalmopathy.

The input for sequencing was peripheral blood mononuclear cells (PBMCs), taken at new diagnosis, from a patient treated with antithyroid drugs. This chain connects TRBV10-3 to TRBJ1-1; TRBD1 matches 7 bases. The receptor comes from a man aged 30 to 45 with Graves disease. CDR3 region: CAITPTGREAFF. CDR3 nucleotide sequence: TGTGCCATCACCCCGACAGGGAGGGAAGCTTTCTTT.